This record looks at one TCR beta chain sequence and its context. The antigen this receptor binds is unknown. No base quality information exists; no much larger clone differs at one position. This sample was included in a study of cytomegalovirus exposure and HLA in healthy donors (TCRdb year 2017). General notes on the study: An earlier analysis of 587 of the donors reported about 260 Gb of sequence data and 90 million to 120 million unique TCR beta sequences obtained from about 200 million T cells. Among 300 to 450 genotyped donors of the cohort, an average of approximately 240,000 unique TCR beta nucleotide sequences were sequenced per donor, roughly 20% of them non-productive. Genome-wide SNP genotypes for about 55% of the 666 donors were used in a later genetic analysis, which treated that subset as a discovery cohort. HLA typing covered class I and class II loci at four-digit resolution. Every discovery cohort repertoire had been produced on one sequencing platform. The aim of the study was to test whether cataloging public T cell receptors could identify signatures of past pathogen exposure. The T cell repertoires of roughly 660 subjects were profiled by immunosequencing and related to cytomegalovirus serostatus. Roughly 5 DR-DQ haplotypes were treated as single units for association and clustering because of strong linkage in the cohort. Among the roughly 410 genotyped donors, approximately 77% belonged to the genetic ancestry cluster associated with self-reported Caucasian donors. The number of donors typed differed by locus, with about 629-630 for A, B, C, DRB1 and DQB1, 522 for DQA1, about 610 for DPA1, and 400 to 490 for DPB1. The later analysis used no new phenotypic data to find candidate immune exposures, relying instead on TCR beta sequences and their occurrence across donors. High-throughput TCR immunosequencing, statistical association of individual TCRs with disease status, and machine learning were combined to predict cytomegalovirus infection status. An early release that covered about 640 HLA-typed donors contained approximately 300 gigabases of sequencing data and tens of millions of unique TCR sequences. Donor age, sex, ethnicity and CMV serostatus were compiled alongside the repertoire data. A separate validation cohort of about 110 different subjects was used in addition to the roughly 670-subject first cohort. A later analysis re-analyzed previously published TCR beta repertoires from roughly 630 donors and added high-resolution HLA genotyping to study TCR occurrence patterns. An earlier analysis of more than 450 of the donors used high-throughput TCR beta sequencing to judge whether each TCR beta V gene segment behaved as functional or pseudogenic.

General findings and caveats noted by the study authors: In a later analysis, TCR association rates were found to vary across HLA loci, with the most associated TCRs seen for DRB1 alleles and the fewest for HLA-C alleles. According to the authors, the approach could potentially be generalized to other disease states and immunological phenotypes. According to a later genetic analysis, donors in an Asian-associated ancestry cluster had fewer N-insertions in productive TCRs than the approximately 710-donor mean. The only immune exposure information available for the cohort was CMV serostatus. A further reported finding was that TCR beta sequences accurately predicted the HLA-A and HLA-B alleles for most subjects in the first cohort. Most TCR sequences were seen in very few donors, while some public TCRs were found in many individuals. V-gene and J-gene trimming of TCR beta chains was associated with a missense DCLRE1C variant in a later genetic analysis, and the association was replicated in an independent cohort. Presence/absence analyses assumed roughly uniform sequencing depth across donors, an assumption that may not hold. Cytomegalovirus status was reported to be diagnosed by the classifier with high specificity and sensitivity in both the original and validation cohorts. Most CMV-associated TCR beta chains appeared to be HLA-restricted in a later analysis, and the HLA associations seemed to be driven largely by CMV exposure. A total of about 150 TCR beta chains were listed by the study as associated with cytomegalovirus. Because counts were too low, roughly 18 rarely observed V segments, including chromosome 9 orphons, were left out of the earlier analysis of about 500 of the donors. In a later analysis, HLA-associated TCR beta chains showed more clonal expansion and lower generation probabilities than non-associated chains that were equally common. In a later analysis, several top co-occurrence clusters were reported to appear linked to parvovirus B19, influenza, CMV and Epstein-Barr virus. In vitro tests confirmed that a few of the cytomegalovirus-associated TCR beta chains recognize cytomegalovirus antigens. Linkage disequilibrium might explain the correlated functional status among segregating V segments, but an unknown experimental factor could not be excluded. Broadly in line with IMGT annotations, most TCR beta V segments showed up in productive rearrangements about 87% or about 30% of the time in an earlier analysis of several hundred of the donors. A group of highly shared sequence variants was considered likely to be a technical artifact of the sequencing pipeline. Some IMGT-functional V segments, including TRBV6-2 and TRBV6-3, could not be distinguished by the 87-base-pair reads and were therefore excluded. In a later analysis, around 17,000 TCR beta sequences were associated with specific HLA alleles at a false discovery rate of 0.05. Assigning TCR associations to individual alleles was difficult when HLA alleles, especially DR and DQ, strongly co-occurred. Because HLA typing was missing for some donors at each locus, association tests included only the typed subset. The cohort was sequenced for TCR beta chains only, and without alpha or paired-chain data the features that could be detected were limited.

In total, 600 or so healthy bone marrow donors made up the cohort. At the time of sampling, every cohort member was nominally healthy, though immune exposures that went unrecorded were likely present. The donor tested CMV seropositive and was one of the 289 seropositive cohort members. Each donor provided a peripheral blood sample, and peripheral blood mononuclear cells were used for TCR beta sequencing. Genomic DNA was extracted from the blood cell samples with the Qiagen DNeasy Blood Extraction Kit. Reading the germline V gene gives CDR1 SGHRS and CDR2 YFSETQ. Spanning cysteine to phenylalanine, the CDR3 consists of 15 amino acids. The CDR3 DNA has 45 bases and is translated from base 1. V drops 4 bases and J drops 2 bases, leaving 14 bases in between. Receptor libraries were prepared by the immunoSEQ multiplex PCR assay. For the multiplex PCR, a mixture combining 60 forward primers for TCR Vbeta segments and 13 reverse primers for TCR Jbeta segments was used. The CDR3 region of rearranged TCR beta genes was amplified from genomic DNA with a multiplex PCR assay. The amplified TCR beta libraries were sequenced on the Illumina HiSeq System as 87-base-pair reads. Processing in the source paper ran as follows. A later analysis tallied tens of millions of unique TCR beta chains across the 700 or so repertoires, and approximately 9.9 million of those chains were shared by two or more donors. Raw reads were error-corrected and collapsed into unique sequences with a nearest-neighbor algorithm that merged closely related sequences to remove PCR and sequencing errors. Alignment of CDR3 sequences to IMGT reference sequences was used to assign V, D and J gene segments. For a sequence to be retained, at least a six-nucleotide match to both a V gene segment and a J gene segment was required. Rearrangements were called productive when the CDR3 lacked stop codons and stayed in frame with V and J; all others were non-productive. CDR3 was defined by IMGT convention, running from the second conserved V-encoded cysteine to the conserved J-encoded phenylalanine. Sequences without an unambiguous match to a single V gene segment were excluded from the earlier analysis of 450 to 750 of the donors. In an earlier analysis of a few hundred of the donors, V segments were called functional above 56.7% productive rearrangements and were called segregating when the between-donor standard deviation exceeded 5%. A statistical classification framework was developed to diagnose cytomegalovirus status using the catalog of TCR beta chain sequences. In a later analysis, V and J genes were assigned by comparing TCR nucleotide sequences against IMGT/GENE-DB human TR gene sequences. A later analysis assigned CDR3 sequences and most-parsimonious VDJ recombination scenarios with the TCRdist pipeline. In a later analysis, each TCR beta chain was defined by its CDR3 amino acid sequence together with its V-gene family, and reads without a unique V-gene family were excluded. A later analysis removed 592 highly shared, low-generation-probability nucleotide sequences to deal with suspected cross-contamination and a sequencing artifact. In a later analysis, a clonal expansion index for each public chain was calculated from normalized within-repertoire ranks of inferred template counts. A later analysis computed generation probabilities with a VDJ recombination model fitted to out-of-frame rearrangements, and checked the results against IGoR. In a later analysis, TCR-TCR, TCR-HLA and TCR-CMV co-occurrence was scored with hypergeometric tests, and a repertoire-size bias correction was applied to TCR pairs. To estimate false discovery rates, a later analysis permuted the HLA or CMV assignments 20 times. In a later analysis, co-occurring TCRs were grouped using DBSCAN, and TCRdist sequence similarity was added for clustering within HLA-allele-positive subsets. Repertoires with fewer than 30,000 or more than 120,000 public chains were left out of co-occurrence clustering, as were about 5 repertoires with anomalous nucleotide sharing. TCRdb stores this immuneACCESS table with in-frame sequences only. Part of the clones is absent; in the studies checked, under half of the shortfall reflects unresolved V genes, and no reason is known for the rest. Clone size and the V and J calls come from that table; the DNA yielded D and trimming. This sample is represented by 120,000 or so clones; about 80% of them were singletons. The leading ten clones occupy 7.5% to 9.5% of the sample.

Sequenced material: PBMCs. Recombination connected TRBV5-1 to TRBJ2-3; TRBD2 could be the D gene, as 6 bases match. The sequence was collected from a man aged 25-45 years in good health and CMV-seropositive. The CDR3 protein sequence reads: CASSPFWDFTDTQYF. The DNA reads as follows: TGCGCCAGCAGCCCTTTTTGGGACTTCACAGATACGCAGTATTTT.